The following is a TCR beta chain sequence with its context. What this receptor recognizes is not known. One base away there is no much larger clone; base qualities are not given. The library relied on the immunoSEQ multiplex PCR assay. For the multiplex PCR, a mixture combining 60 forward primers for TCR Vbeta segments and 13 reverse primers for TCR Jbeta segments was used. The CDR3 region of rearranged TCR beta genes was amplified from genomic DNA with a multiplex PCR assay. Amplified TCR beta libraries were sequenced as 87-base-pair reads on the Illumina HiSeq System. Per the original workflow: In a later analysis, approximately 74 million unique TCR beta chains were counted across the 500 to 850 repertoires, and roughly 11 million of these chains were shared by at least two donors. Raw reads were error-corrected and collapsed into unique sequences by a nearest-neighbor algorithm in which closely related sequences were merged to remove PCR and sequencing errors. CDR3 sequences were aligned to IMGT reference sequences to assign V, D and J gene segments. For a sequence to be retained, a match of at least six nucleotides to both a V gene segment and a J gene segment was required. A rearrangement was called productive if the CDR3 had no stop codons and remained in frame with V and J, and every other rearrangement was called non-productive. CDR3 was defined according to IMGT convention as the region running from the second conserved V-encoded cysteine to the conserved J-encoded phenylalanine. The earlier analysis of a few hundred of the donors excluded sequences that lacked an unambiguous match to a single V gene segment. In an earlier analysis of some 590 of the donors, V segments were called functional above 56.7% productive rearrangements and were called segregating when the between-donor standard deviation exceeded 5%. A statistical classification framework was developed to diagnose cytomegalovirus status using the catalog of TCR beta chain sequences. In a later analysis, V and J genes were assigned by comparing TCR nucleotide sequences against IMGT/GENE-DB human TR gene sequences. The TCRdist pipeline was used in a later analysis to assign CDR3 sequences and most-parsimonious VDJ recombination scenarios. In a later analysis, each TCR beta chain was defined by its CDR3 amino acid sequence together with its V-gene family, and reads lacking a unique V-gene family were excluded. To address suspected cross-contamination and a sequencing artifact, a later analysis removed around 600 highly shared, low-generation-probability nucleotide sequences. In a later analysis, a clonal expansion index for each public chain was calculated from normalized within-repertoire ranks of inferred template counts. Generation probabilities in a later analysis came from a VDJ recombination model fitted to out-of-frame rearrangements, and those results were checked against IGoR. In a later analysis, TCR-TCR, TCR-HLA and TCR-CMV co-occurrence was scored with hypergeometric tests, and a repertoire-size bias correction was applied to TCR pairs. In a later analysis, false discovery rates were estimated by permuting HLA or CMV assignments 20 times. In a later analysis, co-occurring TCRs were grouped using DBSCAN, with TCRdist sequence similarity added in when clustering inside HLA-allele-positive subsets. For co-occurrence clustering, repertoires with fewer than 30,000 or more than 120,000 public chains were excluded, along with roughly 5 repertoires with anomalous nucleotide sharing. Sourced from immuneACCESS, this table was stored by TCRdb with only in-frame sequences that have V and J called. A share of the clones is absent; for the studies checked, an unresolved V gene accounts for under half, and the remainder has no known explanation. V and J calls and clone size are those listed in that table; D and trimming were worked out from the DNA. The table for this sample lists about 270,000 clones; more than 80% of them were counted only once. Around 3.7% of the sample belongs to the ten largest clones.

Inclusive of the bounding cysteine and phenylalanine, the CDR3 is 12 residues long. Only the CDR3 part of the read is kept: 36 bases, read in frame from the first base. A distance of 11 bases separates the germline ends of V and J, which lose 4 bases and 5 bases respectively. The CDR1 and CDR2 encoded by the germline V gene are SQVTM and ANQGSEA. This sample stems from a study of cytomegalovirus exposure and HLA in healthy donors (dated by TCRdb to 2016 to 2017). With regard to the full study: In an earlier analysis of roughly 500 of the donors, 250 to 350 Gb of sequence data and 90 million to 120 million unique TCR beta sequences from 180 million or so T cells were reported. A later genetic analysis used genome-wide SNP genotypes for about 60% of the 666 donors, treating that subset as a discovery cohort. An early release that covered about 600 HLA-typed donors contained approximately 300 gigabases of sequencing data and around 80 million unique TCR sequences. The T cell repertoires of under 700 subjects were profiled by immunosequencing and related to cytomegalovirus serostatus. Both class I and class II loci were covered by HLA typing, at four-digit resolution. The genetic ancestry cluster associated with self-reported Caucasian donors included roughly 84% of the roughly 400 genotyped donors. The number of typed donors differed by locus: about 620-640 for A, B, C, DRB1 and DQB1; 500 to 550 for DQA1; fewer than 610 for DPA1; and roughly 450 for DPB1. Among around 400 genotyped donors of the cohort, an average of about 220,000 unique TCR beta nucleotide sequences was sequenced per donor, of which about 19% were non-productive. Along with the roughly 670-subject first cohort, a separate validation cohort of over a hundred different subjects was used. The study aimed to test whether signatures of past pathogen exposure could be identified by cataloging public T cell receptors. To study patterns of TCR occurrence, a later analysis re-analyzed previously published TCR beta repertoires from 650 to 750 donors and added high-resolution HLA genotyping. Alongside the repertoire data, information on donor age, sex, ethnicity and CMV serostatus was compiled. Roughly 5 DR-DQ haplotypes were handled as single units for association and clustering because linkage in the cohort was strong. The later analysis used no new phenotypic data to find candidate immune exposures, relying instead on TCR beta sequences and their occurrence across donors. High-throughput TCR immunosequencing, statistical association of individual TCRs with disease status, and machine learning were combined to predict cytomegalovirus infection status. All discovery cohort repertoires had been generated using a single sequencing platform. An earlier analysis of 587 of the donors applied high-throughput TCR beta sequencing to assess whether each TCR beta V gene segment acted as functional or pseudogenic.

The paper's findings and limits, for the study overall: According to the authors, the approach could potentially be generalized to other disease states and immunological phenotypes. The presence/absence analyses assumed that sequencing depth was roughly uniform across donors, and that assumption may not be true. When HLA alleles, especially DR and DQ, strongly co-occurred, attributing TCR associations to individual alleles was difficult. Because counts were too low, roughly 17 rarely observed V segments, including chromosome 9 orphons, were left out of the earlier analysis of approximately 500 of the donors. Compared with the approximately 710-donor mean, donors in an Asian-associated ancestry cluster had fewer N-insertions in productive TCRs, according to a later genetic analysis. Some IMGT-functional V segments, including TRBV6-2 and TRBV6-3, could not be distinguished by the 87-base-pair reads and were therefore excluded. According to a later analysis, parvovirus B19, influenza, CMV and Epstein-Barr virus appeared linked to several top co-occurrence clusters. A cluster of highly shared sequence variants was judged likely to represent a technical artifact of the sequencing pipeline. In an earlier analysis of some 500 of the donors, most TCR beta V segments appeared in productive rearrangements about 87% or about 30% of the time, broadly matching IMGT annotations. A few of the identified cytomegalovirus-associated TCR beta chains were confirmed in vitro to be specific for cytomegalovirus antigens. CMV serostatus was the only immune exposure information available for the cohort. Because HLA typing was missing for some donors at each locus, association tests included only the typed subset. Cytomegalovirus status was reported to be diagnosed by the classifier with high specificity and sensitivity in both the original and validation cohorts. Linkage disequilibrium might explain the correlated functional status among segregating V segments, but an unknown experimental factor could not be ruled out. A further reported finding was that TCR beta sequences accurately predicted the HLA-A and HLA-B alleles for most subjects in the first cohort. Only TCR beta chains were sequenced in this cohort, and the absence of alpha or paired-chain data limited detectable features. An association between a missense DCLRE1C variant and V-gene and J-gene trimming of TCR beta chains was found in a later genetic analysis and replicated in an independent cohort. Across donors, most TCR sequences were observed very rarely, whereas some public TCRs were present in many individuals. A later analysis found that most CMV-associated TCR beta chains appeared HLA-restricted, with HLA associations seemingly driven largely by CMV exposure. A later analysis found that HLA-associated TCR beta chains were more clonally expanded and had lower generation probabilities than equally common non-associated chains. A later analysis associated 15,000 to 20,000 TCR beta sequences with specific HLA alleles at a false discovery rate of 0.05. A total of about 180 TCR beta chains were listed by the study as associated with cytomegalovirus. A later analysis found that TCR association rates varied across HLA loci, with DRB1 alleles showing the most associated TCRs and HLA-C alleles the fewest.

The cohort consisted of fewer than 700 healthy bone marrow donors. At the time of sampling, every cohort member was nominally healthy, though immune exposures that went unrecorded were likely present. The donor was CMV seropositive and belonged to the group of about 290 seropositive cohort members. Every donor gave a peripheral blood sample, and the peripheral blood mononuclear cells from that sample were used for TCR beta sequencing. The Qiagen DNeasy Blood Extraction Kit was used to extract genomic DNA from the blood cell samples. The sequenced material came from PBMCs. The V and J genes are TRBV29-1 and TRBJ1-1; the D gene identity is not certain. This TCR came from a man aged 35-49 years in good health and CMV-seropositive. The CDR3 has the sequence CSVVMWETEAFF. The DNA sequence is TGCAGCGTTGTGATGTGGGAGACTGAAGCTTTCTTT.